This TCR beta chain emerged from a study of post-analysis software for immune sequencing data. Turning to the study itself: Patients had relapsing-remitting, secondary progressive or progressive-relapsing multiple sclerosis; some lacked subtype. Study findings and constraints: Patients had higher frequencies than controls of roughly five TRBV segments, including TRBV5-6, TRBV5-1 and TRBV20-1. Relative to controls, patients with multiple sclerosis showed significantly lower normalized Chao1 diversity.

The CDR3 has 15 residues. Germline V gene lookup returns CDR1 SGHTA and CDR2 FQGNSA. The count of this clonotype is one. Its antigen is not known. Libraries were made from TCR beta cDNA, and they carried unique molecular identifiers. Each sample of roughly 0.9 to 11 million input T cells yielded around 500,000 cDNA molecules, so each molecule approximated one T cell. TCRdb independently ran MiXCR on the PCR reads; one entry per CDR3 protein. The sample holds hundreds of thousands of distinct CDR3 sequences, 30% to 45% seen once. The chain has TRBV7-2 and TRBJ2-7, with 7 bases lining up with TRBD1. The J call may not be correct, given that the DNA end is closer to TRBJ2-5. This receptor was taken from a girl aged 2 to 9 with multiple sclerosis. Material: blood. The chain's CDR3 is CASRPDTGVGETQYF. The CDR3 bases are TGTGCCAGCAGACCAGATACAGGGGTGGGGGAGACCCAGTACTTC.